This T cell receptor (beta chain) was documented in a study of cytomegalovirus exposure and HLA in healthy donors. In the study overall: Earlier, some 200 million T cells were analyzed, and fewer than 120 million unique TCR beta sequences were found among them.

A multiplex PCR was run with 60 Vbeta primers and 13 Jbeta primers. Repertoires were generated with immunoSEQ multiplex PCR, while TCRdb's copy carries only in-frame clones and drops some. The clone table shows about 210,000 clones, with the ten largest holding about 1%. Of note for this clone: The antigen remains unidentified.

This CDR3 is 13 amino acids long. V was shortened by 2 bases and J by 0 bases, with 4 bases between the two germline ends. From germline, CDR1 is KGHSH and CDR2 LQKENI. Broader study findings: It has been reported that TCR beta sequences accurately predicted the HLA-A and HLA-B alleles of most subjects.

The chain combines TRBV18 with TRBJ2-5; D unclear. This clonotype was obtained from a woman under 40 in good health and CMV-seropositive. The source material was PBMCs. The CDR3 DNA reads as TGTGCCAGCTCACCAGGGCACCAAGAGACCCAGTACTTC. Residues: CASSPGHQETQYF.